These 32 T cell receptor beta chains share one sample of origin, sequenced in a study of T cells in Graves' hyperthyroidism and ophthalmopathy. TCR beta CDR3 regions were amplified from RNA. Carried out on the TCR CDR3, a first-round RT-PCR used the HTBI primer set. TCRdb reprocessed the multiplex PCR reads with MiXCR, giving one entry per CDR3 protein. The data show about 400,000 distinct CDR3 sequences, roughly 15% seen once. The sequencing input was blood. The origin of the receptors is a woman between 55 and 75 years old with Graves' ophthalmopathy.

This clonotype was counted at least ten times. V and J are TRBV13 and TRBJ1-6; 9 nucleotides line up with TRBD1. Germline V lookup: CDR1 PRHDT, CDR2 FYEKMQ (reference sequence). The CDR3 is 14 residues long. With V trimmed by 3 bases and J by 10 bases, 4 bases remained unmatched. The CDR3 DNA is TGTGCCAGCAGCTTGGGACAGGGTGCATCACCCCTCCACTTT. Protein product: CASSLGQGASPLHF. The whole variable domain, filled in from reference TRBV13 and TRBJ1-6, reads AAGVIQSPRHLIKEKRETATLKCYPIPRHDTVYWYQQGPGQDPQFLISFYEKMQSDKGSIPDRFSAQQFSDYHSELNMSSLELGDSALYFCASSLGQGASPLHFGNGTRLTVT.

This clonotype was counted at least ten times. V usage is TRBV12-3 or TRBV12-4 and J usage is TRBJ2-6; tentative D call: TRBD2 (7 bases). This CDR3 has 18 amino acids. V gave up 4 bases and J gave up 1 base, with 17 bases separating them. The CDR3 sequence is CASSSRGGLGSGANVLTF. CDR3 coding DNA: TGTGCCAGCAGTTCCAGGGGAGGGCTTGGGTCTGGGGCCAACGTCCTGACTTTC.

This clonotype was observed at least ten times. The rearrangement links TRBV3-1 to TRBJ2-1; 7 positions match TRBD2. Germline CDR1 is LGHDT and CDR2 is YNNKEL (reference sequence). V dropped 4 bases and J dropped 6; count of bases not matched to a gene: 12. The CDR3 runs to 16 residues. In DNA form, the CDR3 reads TGTGCCAGCAGCCCTCTCGGGGCGGGAGCCGGCAATGAGCAGTTCTTC. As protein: CASSPLGAGAGNEQFF.

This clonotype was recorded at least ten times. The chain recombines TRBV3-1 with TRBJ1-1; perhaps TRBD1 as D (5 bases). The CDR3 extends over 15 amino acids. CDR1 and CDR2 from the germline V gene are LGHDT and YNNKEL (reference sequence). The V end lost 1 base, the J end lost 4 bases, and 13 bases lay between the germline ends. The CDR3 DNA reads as TGTGCCAGCAGCCAAGTGACGGGGCCGGGCACTGAAGCTTTCTTT. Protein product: CASSQVTGPGTEAFF.

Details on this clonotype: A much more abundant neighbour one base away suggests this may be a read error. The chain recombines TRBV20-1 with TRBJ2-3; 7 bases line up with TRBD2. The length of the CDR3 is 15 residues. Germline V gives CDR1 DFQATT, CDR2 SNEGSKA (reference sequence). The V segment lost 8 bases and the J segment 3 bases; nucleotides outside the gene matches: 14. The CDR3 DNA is TGCAGTACTGAAAGGCGCGGGAGAGGAACAGATACGCAGTATTTT. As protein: CSTERRGRGTDTQYF.

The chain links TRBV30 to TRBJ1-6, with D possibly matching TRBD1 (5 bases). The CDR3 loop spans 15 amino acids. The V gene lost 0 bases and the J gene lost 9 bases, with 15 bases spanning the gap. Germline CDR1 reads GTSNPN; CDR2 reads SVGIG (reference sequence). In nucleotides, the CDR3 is TGTGCCTGGAGTGTTCGGGGCCGAGTCGGTTCACCCCTCCACTTT. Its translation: CAWSVRGRVGSPLHF.

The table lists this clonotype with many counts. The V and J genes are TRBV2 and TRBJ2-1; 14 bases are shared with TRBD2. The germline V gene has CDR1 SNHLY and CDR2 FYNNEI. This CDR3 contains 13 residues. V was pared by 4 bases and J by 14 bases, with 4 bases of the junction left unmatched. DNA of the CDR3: TGTGCCAGCAGTGGGGGACTAGCGGGAGAGAAGTTCTTC. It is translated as CASSGGLAGEKFF.

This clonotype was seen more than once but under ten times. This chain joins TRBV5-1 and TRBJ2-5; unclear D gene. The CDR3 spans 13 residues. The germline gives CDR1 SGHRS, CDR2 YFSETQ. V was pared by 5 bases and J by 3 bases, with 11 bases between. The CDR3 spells CASSSLGEETQYF. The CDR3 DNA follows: TGCGCCAGCAGTAGCCTTGGAGAAGAGACCCAGTACTTC.

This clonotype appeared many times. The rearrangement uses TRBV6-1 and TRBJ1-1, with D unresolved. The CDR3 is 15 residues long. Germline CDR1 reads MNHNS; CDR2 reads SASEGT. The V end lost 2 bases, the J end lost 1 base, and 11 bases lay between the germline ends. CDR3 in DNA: TGTGCCAGCAGTGAATACCGGACGAGGAACACTGAAGCTTTCTTT. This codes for CASSEYRTRNTEAFF.

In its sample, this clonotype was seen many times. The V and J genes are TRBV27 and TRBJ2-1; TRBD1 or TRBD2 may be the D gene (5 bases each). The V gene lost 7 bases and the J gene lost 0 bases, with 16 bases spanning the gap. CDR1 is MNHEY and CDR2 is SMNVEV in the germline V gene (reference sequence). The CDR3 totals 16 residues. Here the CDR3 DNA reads TGTGCCAGCACTCCAACTCGGGGACGCTCCTACAATGAGCAGTTCTTC. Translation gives CASTPTRGRSYNEQFF.

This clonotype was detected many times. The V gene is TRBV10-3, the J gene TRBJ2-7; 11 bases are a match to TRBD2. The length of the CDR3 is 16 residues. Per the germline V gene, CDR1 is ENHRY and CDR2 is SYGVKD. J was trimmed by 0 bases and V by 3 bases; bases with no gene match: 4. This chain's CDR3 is CAISEPTSGISYEQYF. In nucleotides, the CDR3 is TGTGCCATCAGTGAACCGACTAGCGGGATCTCCTACGAGCAGTACTTC.

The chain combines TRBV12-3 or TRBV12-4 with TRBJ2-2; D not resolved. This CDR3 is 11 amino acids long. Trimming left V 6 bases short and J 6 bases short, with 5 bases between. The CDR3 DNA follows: TGTGCCAGCAGGATAGCCGGGGAGCTGTTTTTT. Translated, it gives CASRIAGELFF.

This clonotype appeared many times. The CDR3 DNA reads TGTGCCAGCAGTCTCATCCCTCGAACTAGGAGCTCCTACGAGCAGTACTTC. Protein sequence: CASSLIPRTRSSYEQYF. The genes are TRBV27 and TRBJ2-7; TRBD2 is a possible D gene (5 bases). The CDR3 is 17 amino acids. Germline CDR1 MNHEY, CDR2 SMNVEV (reference sequence). Trimming pared 5 bases from V and 0 bases from J, leaving 20 bases between.

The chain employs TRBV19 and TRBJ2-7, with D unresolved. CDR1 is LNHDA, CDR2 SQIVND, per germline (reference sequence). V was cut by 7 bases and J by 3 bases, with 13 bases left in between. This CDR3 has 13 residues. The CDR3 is CASTSFGGYEQYF. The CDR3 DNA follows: TGTGCCAGTACCTCTTTCGGCGGCTACGAGCAGTACTTC.

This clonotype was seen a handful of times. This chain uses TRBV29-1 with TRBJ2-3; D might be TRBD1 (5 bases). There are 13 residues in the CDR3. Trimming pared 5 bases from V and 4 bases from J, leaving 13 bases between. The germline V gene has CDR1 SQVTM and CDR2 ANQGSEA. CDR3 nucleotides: TGCAGCGTTATAAATACAGGCGCAGATACGCAGTATTTT. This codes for CSVINTGADTQYF.

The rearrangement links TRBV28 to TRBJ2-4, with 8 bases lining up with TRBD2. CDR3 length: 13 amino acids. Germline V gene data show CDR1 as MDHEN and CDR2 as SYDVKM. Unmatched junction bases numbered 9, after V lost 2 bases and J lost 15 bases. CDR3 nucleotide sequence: TGTGCCAGCAGTTTAACCGATAGCGGGGTGGGGTACTTC. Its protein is CASSLTDSGVGYF. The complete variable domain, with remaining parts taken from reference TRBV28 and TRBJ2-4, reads DVKVTQSSRYLVKRTGEKVFLECVQDMDHENMFWYRQDPGLGLRLIYFSYDVKMKEKGDIPEGYSVSREKKERFSLILESASTNQTSMYLCASSLTDSGVGYFGAGTRLSVL.

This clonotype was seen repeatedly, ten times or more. Here the CDR3 DNA reads TGCAGTGCCCGGACTAGCGGGAGGGTGAAAGGCGAGCAGTACTTC. It is translated as CSARTSGRVKGEQYF. The gene calls are TRBV20-1 and TRBJ2-7; TRBD2 matches at 15 bases. This CDR3 contains 15 residues. Germline trimming cut 6 bases from V and 6 bases from J; bases unmatched to any gene: 9. The germline V gene has CDR1 DFQATT and CDR2 SNEGSKA (reference sequence).

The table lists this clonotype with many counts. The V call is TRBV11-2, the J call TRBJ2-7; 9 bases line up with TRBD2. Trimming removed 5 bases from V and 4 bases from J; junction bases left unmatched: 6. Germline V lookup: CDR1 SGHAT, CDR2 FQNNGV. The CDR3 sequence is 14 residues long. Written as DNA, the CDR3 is TGTGCCAGCAGCGCGACTAGCGGAGCGTACGAGCAGTACTTC. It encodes CASSATSGAYEQYF. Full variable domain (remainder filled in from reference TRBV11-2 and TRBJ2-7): EAGVAQSPRYKIIEKRQSVAFWCNPISGHATLYWYQQILGQGPKLLIQFQNNGVVDDSQLPKDRFSAERLKGVDSTLKIQPAKLEDSAVYLCASSATSGAYEQYFGPGTRLTVT.

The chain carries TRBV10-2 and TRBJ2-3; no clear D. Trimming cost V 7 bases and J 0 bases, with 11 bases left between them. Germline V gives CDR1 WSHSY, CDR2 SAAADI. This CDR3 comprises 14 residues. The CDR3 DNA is TGCGCCAGCATTTCACCGACTAGCACAGATACGCAGTATTTT. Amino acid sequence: CASISPTSTDTQYF.

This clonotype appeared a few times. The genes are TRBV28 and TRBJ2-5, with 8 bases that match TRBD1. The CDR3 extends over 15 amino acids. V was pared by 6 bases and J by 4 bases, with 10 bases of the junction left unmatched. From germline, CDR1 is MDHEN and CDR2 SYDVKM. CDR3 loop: CASRIDGQGRETQYF. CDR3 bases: TGTGCCAGCAGAATTGACGGACAGGGACGAGAGACCCAGTACTTC.

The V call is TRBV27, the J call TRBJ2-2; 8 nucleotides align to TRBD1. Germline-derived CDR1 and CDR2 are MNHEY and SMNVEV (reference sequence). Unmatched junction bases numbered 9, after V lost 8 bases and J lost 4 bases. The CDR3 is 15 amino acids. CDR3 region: CASHKTGVITGELFF. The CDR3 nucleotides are TGTGCCAGCCATAAGACAGGGGTGATCACCGGGGAGCTGTTTTTT.

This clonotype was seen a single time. The CDR3 sequence: CVGGGDVDQPQHF. CDR3 DNA: TGTGTAGGGGGCGGGGACGTTGATCAGCCCCAGCATTTT. This chain links TRBV30 with TRBJ1-5; TRBD1 agrees at 7 bases. CDR3 size: 13 residues. Germline-derived CDR1 and CDR2 are GTSNPN and SVGIG (reference sequence). The full variable domain, rest sourced from reference TRBV30 and TRBJ1-5, is SQTIHQWPATLVQPVGSPLSLECTVEGTSNPNLYWYRQAAGRGLQLLFYSVGIGQISSEVPQNLSASRPQDRQFILSSKKLLLSDSGFYLCVGGGDVDQPQHFGDGTRLSIL.

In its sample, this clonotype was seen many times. CDR3 nucleotide sequence: TGTGCCAGCAGTCTAAGGCACAACCAAGAGACCCAGTACTTC. Amino acids: CASSLRHNQETQYF. The chain is built from TRBV25-1 and TRBJ2-5; no reliable D call. The CDR3 loop spans 14 amino acids. V dropped 5 bases and J dropped 0 bases, with 10 bases sitting between them. Germline CDR1 MGHDK, CDR2 SYGVNS.

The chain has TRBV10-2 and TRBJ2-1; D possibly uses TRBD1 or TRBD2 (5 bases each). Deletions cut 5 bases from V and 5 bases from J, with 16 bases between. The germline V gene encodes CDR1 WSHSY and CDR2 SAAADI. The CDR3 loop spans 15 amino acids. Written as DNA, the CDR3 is TGCGCCAGCAGTTCTCCCCGTGGGACGGACAATGAGCAGTTCTTC. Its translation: CASSSPRGTDNEQFF.

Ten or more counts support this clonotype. The CDR3 sequence: CASSVLRERTDTQYF. In DNA form, the CDR3 reads TGCGCCAGCAGTGTTCTCCGCGAGCGCACAGATACGCAGTATTTT. The V and J genes are TRBV10-2 and TRBJ2-3; D gene uncertain. Germline V gene data show CDR1 as WSHSY and CDR2 as SAAADI. This CDR3 contains 15 residues. V lost 4 bases to trimming and J lost 1 base, with 12 bases between them.

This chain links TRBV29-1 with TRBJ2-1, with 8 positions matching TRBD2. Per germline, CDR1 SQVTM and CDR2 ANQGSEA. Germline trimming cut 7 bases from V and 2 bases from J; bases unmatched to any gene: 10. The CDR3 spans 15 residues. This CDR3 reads CSGAIPGGPYNEQFF. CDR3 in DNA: TGCAGCGGAGCTATACCGGGAGGGCCCTACAATGAGCAGTTCTTC.

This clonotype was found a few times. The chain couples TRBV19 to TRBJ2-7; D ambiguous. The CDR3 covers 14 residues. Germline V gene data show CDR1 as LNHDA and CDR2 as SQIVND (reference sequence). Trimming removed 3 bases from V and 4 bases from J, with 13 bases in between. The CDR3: CASSIDGSYYEQYF. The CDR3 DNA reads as TGTGCCAGTAGTATCGACGGATCATATTACGAGCAGTACTTC. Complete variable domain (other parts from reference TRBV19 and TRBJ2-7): DGGITQSPKYLFRKEGQNVTLSCEQNLNHDAMYWYRQDPGQGLRLIYYSQIVNDFQKGDIAEGYSVSREKKESFPLTVTSAQKNPTAFYLCASSIDGSYYEQYFGPGTRLTVT.

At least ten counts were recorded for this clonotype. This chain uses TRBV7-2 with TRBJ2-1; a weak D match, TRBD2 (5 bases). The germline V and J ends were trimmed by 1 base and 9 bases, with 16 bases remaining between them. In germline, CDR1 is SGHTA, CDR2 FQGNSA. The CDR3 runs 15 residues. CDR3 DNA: TGTGCCAGCAGCTTAGTTGGAGGATTTCGGGGTGAGCAGTTCTTC. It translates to CASSLVGGFRGEQFF.

CDR3 residues: CASSRLAGVADTQYF. The CDR3 DNA reads as TGTGCCAGCAGTCGACTAGCGGGAGTGGCAGATACGCAGTATTTT. The chain is built from TRBV6-2 or TRBV6-3 and TRBJ2-3; 12 bases match TRBD2. There are 15 residues in the CDR3. Germline-derived CDR1 and CDR2 are MNHEY and SVGEGT. The ends lost 5 bases at V and 4 bases at J; junction bases unmatched: 4.

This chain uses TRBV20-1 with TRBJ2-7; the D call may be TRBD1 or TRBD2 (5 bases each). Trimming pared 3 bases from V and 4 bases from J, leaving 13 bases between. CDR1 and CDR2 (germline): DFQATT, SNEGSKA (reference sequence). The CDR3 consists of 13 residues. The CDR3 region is CSARAGSAYEQYF. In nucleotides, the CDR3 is TGCAGTGCTAGGGCAGGGAGTGCATACGAGCAGTACTTC.

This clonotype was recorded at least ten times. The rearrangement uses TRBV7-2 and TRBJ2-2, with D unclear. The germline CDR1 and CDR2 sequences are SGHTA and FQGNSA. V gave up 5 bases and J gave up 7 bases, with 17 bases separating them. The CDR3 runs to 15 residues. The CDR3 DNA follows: TGTGCCAGCAGCACCCAGACGAAACGAGGCGGGGAGCTGTTTTTT. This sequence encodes CASSTQTKRGGELFF.

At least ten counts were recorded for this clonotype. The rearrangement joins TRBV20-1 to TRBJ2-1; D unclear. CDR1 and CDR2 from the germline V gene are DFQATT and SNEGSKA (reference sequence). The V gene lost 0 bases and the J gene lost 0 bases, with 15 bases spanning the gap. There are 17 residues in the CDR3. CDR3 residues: CSARDLESKSSYNEQFF. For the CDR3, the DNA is TGCAGTGCTAGAGATCTTGAATCTAAGAGCTCCTACAATGAGCAGTTCTTC.